The source of this TCR beta chain is a study of OX40 agonist ivuxolimab in advanced cancers. Study-wide context: Earlier treatment with anti-PD-1, anti-PD-L1 or anti-CTLA-4 was permitted, and roughly 40% had received some.

TCRdb's copy holds only in-frame clones and misses some; the assay was immunoSEQ multiplex PCR. This table holds 100,000 to 150,000 clones, about nine tenths found once. The clonotype comes from an adult with an advanced solid tumor such as melanoma, head and neck, liver or kidney cancer. The source was CD4+ or CD8+ T cells sorted from blood, collected in a trial of the OX40 agonist ivuxolimab.

The CDR3 region is CASSSPVATNEKLFF. The CDR3 DNA sequence: TGTGCCAGCAGCTCACCAGTTGCAACTAATGAAAAACTGTTTTTT. The chain links TRBV5-6 to TRBJ1-4; no clear D gene. The CDR3 is made up of 15 amino acids. From germline, CDR1 is SGHDT and CDR2 YYEEEE. V was cut by 3 bases and J by 0 bases, with 9 bases left in between. Complete variable domain (other parts from reference TRBV5-6 and TRBJ1-4): DAGVTQSPTHLIKTRGQQVTLRCSPKSGHDTVSWYQQALGQGPQFIFQYYEEEERQRGNFPDRFSGHQFPNYSSELNVNALLLGDSALYLCASSSPVATNEKLFFGSGTQLSVL.